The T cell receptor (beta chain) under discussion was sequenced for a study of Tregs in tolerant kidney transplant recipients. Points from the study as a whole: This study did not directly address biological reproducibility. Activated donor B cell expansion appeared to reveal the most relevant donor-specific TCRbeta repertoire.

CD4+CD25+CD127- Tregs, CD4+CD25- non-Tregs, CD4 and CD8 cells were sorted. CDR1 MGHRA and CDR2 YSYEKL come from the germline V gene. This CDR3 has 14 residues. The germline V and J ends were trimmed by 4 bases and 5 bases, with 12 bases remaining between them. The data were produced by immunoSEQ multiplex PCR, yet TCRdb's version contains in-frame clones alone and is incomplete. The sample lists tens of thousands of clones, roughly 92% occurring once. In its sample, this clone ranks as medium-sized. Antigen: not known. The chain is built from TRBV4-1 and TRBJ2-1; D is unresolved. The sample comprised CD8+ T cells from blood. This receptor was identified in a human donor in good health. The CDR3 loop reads CASSLPDTNNEQFF. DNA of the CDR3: TGCGCCAGCAGCCTCCCAGACACAAACAATGAGCAGTTCTTC.